This TCR beta chain was observed in a study of T cell repertoires in cytomegalovirus infection. Overall study: CMV infection together with matching HLA type was indicated by public TCR beta signatures.

TCRdb recomputed calls from the reads with MiXCR, one row per CDR3 protein. This sample has fewer than 1,000,000 distinct CDR3 sequences, with roughly 30% found just once. The CDR3 is 16 amino acids. With 0 bases removed from V and 0 bases from J, the gap between germline ends came to 6 bases. CDR1 and CDR2 from the germline V gene are LGHNA and YNFKEQ. Concerning this clonotype: The antigen is unknown.

Sequenced here: cultured CD8+ T cells from PBMCs, sampled from culture after CMV antigen stimulation. This clonotype originated in a human donor in good health (CMV status not recorded). Some clones in this sample may be carry-over from other donors' samples. The chain has TRBV4-2 and TRBJ1-6; D gene ambiguous. CDR3 nucleotides: TGTGCCAGCAGCCAAGAGCAGTACTCCTATAATTCACCCCTCCACTTT. Its protein is CASSQEQYSYNSPLHF.